The rows below give T cell receptor beta chains drawn from one sample of a study of OX40 agonist ivuxolimab in advanced cancers. Only in-frame clones appear in the TCRdb table, and some are missing; sequencing was by immunoSEQ multiplex PCR. The sample records 55,000 to 80,000 clones, around 82% being singletons. The specimen comprised CD4+ or CD8+ T cells sorted from blood, sampled in a trial of the OX40 agonist ivuxolimab. Source of these receptors: an adult with an advanced solid tumor such as melanoma, head and neck, liver or kidney cancer. Each CDR3 is given with its conserved first and last residue. Each record gives: clone size, J gene, V gene, D gene, CDR3 DNA, CDR3 protein. A D gene is named only where the DNA matches it firmly. Some rows mark clone size as missing; the rest say once, few, many or name a class of expanded clone.

clone_size: few
j_call: TRBJ1-5
v_call: TRBV5-5
d_call: TRBD1
cdr3_nt: TGCGCCAGCAGCCAGGGGACAGAAAATAGCAATCAGCCCCAGCATTTT
cdr3_aa: CASSQGTENSNQPQHF

clone_size: NA
j_call: TRBJ1-2
v_call: TRBV28
d_call: NA
cdr3_nt: TGTGCCAGCAGCCCTGGGGCTGCTAACTATGGCTACACCTTC
cdr3_aa: CASSPGAANYGYTF

clone_size: NA
j_call: TRBJ2-3
v_call: TRBV7-2
d_call: TRBD1
cdr3_nt: TGTGCCAGCAATCGAAGGGGGACAGGGGGCAAAGATACGCAGTATTTT
cdr3_aa: CASNRRGTGGKDTQYF

clone_size: NA
j_call: TRBJ2-7
v_call: TRBV7-9
d_call: TRBD1
cdr3_nt: TGTGCCAGCAGCGTGGGACAGGGATCAGGTTACGAGCAGTACTTC
cdr3_aa: CASSVGQGSGYEQYF

clone_size: few
j_call: TRBJ2-1
v_call: TRBV7-2
d_call: NA
cdr3_nt: TGTGCCAGCAGCCCGACTTTCGGAAATGAGCAGTTCTTC
cdr3_aa: CASSPTFGNEQFF

clone_size: NA
j_call: TRBJ1-2
v_call: TRBV15
d_call: NA
cdr3_nt: TGTGCCACCAGCAGAGATCGAAGTTCGGGGGGTAACTATGGCTACACCTTC
cdr3_aa: CATSRDRSSGGNYGYTF

clone_size: NA
j_call: TRBJ2-5
v_call: TRBV29-1
d_call: NA
cdr3_nt: TGCAGCGTTGACGCGGGCCGGGCTACTCAAGAGACCCAGTACTTC
cdr3_aa: CSVDAGRATQETQYF

clone_size: NA
j_call: TRBJ2-3
v_call: TRBV11-3
d_call: NA
cdr3_nt: TGTGCCAGCAGGCCAGACCCCGGGACACCCGACGAGCAGTATTTT
cdr3_aa: CASRPDPGTPDEQYF

clone_size: NA
j_call: TRBJ2-7
v_call: TRBV11-3
d_call: NA
cdr3_nt: TGTGCCAGCAGCCCCCAAGGGGGTTCCTACGAGCAGTACTTC
cdr3_aa: CASSPQGGSYEQYF

clone_size: NA
j_call: TRBJ1-2
v_call: TRBV6-5
d_call: TRBD1
cdr3_nt: TGTGCCAGCAGCCAAGACAGGGGTTATGGCTACACCTTC
cdr3_aa: CASSQDRGYGYTF

clone_size: NA
j_call: TRBJ2-3
v_call: TRBV5-1
d_call: TRBD2
cdr3_nt: TGCGCCAGCAGCTCGGGACTAGCGGGGGTAACAGATACGCAGTATTTT
cdr3_aa: CASSSGLAGVTDTQYF

clone_size: NA
j_call: TRBJ2-1
v_call: TRBV21-1
d_call: NA
cdr3_nt: TGTGCCAGCACCCTCGCCGGGACTAGCGGAGGCAATGAGCAGTTCTTC
cdr3_aa: CASTLAGTSGGNEQFF

clone_size: NA
j_call: TRBJ2-6
v_call: TRBV6-5
d_call: NA
cdr3_nt: TGTGCCAGCAGTTATGTTCCTGGGGCCAACGTCCTGACTTTC
cdr3_aa: CASSYVPGANVLTF

clone_size: few
j_call: TRBJ2-1
v_call: TRBV7-7
d_call: NA
cdr3_nt: TGTGCTAGCAGCTTAGGGGCAGGGATCGGGTACAATGAGCAGTTCTTC
cdr3_aa: CASSLGAGIGYNEQFF

clone_size: NA
j_call: TRBJ2-2
v_call: TRBV6-1
d_call: TRBD2
cdr3_nt: TGTGCCAGCAGTGATCCTAGCGGGAGGGGCACCGGGGAGCTGTTTTTT
cdr3_aa: CASSDPSGRGTGELFF

clone_size: NA
j_call: TRBJ2-7
v_call: TRBV5-4
d_call: NA
cdr3_nt: TGTGCCAGCAGCTTGGCGGGGGCGCGGTACGAGCAGTACTTC
cdr3_aa: CASSLAGARYEQYF

clone_size: NA
j_call: TRBJ1-5
v_call: TRBV19
d_call: TRBD1
cdr3_nt: TGTGCCAGTAGTCCCGGGACAGGGATTCAGCCCCAGCATTTT
cdr3_aa: CASSPGTGIQPQHF

clone_size: once
j_call: TRBJ2-7
v_call: TRBV25-1
d_call: NA
cdr3_nt: TGTGCCAGCAGTGTAGGCAGGGACTACGAGCAGTACTTC
cdr3_aa: CASSVGRDYEQYF

clone_size: NA
j_call: TRBJ1-1
v_call: TRBV7-2
d_call: TRBD1
cdr3_nt: TGTGCCAGCAGCCCAAGACAGGGGGTAAGCACTGAAGCTTTCTTT
cdr3_aa: CASSPRQGVSTEAFF

clone_size: NA
j_call: TRBJ1-1
v_call: TRBV10-3
d_call: TRBD1
cdr3_nt: TGTGCCATCAGGGGGACGGGACAGGGGGGCACTGAAGCTTTCTTT
cdr3_aa: CAIRGTGQGGTEAFF

clone_size: NA
j_call: TRBJ2-1
v_call: TRBV7-2
d_call: NA
cdr3_nt: TGTGCCAGCAGCCGGGGTAGTATCAATGAGCAGTTCTTC
cdr3_aa: CASSRGSINEQFF

clone_size: NA
j_call: TRBJ2-2
v_call: TRBV11-2
d_call: TRBD2
cdr3_nt: TGTGCCAGCAGCTTAGATGCCCTTGCTAGCGGGGGGGACACCGGGGAGCTGTTTTTT
cdr3_aa: CASSLDALASGGDTGELFF

clone_size: NA
j_call: TRBJ2-3
v_call: TRBV11-3
d_call: NA
cdr3_nt: TGTGCCAGCAGACAGTACACAGATACGCAGTATTTT
cdr3_aa: CASRQYTDTQYF

clone_size: NA
j_call: TRBJ2-7
v_call: TRBV6-6
d_call: NA
cdr3_nt: TGTGCCAGCAGTTACCCCGGTGGAGCCTACGAGCAGTACTTC
cdr3_aa: CASSYPGGAYEQYF

clone_size: NA
j_call: TRBJ1-1
v_call: TRBV5-1
d_call: NA
cdr3_nt: TGCGCCAGCAGCTTAGGTGGCAGGGGCGACACTGAAGCTTTCTTT
cdr3_aa: CASSLGGRGDTEAFF

clone_size: NA
j_call: TRBJ2-5
v_call: TRBV25-1
d_call: NA
cdr3_nt: TGTGCCAGCAGTGAATCACAGGTAGGGGAGACCCAGTACTTC
cdr3_aa: CASSESQVGETQYF

clone_size: NA
j_call: TRBJ1-1
v_call: TRBV2
d_call: NA
cdr3_nt: TGTGCCAGCAGTGAAGACCCGGGAGCGAACACTGAAGCTTTCTTT
cdr3_aa: CASSEDPGANTEAFF

clone_size: NA
j_call: TRBJ1-2
v_call: TRBV28
d_call: TRBD1
cdr3_nt: TGTGCCAGCAGCCCGCCAGGGGGCTATGGCTACACCTTC
cdr3_aa: CASSPPGGYGYTF

clone_size: NA
j_call: TRBJ2-7
v_call: TRBV10-3
d_call: NA
cdr3_nt: TGTGCCACCAGAGACAGGCTCTCCTACGAGCAGTACTTC
cdr3_aa: CATRDRLSYEQYF